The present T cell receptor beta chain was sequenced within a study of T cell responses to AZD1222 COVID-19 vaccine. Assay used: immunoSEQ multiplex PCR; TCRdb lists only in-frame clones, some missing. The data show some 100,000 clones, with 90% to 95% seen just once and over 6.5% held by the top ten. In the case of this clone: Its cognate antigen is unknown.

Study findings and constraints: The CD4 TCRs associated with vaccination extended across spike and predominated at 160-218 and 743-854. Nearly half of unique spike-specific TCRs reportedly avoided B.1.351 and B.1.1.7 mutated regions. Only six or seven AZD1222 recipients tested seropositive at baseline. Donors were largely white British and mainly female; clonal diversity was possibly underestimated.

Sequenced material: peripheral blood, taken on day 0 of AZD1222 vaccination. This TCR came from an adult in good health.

CDR3 nucleotide sequence: TGCGCCAGCAGCTTGGGTTATTTATACAATGAGCAGTTCTTC. Protein: CASSLGYLYNEQFF. The chain couples TRBV5-1 to TRBJ2-1; unclear D gene. The CDR3 is 14 residues long. Germline V gene lookup returns CDR1 SGHRS and CDR2 YFSETQ. Trimming took off 0 bases at V and 4 bases at J, with 8 bases between the two ends.